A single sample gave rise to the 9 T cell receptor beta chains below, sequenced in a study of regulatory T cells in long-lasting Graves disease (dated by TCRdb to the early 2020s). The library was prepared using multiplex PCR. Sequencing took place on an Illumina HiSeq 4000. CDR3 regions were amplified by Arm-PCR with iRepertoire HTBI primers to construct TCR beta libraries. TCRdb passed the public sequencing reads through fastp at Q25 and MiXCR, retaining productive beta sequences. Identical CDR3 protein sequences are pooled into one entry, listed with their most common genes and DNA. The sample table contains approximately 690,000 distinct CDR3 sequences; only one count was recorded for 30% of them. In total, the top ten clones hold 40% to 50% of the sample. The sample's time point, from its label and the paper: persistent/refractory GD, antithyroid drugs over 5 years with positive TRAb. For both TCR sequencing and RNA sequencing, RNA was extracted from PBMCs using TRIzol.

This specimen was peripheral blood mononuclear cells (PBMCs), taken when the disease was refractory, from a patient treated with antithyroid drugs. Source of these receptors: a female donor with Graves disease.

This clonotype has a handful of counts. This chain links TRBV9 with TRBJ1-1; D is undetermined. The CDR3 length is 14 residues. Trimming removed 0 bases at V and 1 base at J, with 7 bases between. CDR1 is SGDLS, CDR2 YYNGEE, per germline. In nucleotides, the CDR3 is TGTGCCAGCAGCGTAGCGCAAGGGAACACTGAAGCTTTCTTT. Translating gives CASSVAQGNTEAFF.

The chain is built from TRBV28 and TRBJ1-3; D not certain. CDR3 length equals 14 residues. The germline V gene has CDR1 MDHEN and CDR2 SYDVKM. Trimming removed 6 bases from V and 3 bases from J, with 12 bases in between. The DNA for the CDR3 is TGTGCCAGCAGCGCCCATACCGGTGGAAACACCATATATTTT. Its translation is CASSAHTGGNTIYF.

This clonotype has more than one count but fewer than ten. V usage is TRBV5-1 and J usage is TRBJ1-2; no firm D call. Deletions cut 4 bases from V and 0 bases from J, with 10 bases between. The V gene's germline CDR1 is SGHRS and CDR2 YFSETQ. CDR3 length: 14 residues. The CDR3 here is CASSPTPTNYGYTF. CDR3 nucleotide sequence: TGCGCCAGCAGCCCAACACCTACTAACTATGGCTACACCTTC.

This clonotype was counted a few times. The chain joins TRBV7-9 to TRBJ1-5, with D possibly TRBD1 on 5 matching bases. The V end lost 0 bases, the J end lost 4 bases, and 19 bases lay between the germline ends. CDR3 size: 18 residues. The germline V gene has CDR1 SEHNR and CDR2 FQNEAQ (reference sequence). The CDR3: CASSLAAGPGRINQPQHF. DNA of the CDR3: TGTGCCAGCAGCTTAGCCGCGGGACCGGGACGGATAAATCAGCCCCAGCATTTT. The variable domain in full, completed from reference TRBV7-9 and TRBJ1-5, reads DTGVSQNPRHKITKRGQNVTFRCDPISEHNRLYWYRQTLGQGPEFLTYFQNEAQLEKSRLLSDRFSAERPKGSFSTLEIQRTEQGDSAMYLCASSLAAGPGRINQPQHFGDGTRLSIL.

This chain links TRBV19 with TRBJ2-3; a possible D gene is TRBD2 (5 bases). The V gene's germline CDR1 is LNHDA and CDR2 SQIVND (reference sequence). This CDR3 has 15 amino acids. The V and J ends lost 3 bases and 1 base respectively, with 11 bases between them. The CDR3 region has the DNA TGTGCCAGTAGTATCATAGGAGGTGGCACAGATACGCAGTATTTT. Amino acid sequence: CASSIIGGGTDTQYF. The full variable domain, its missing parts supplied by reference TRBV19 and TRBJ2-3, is DGGITQSPKYLFRKEGQNVTLSCEQNLNHDAMYWYRQDPGQGLRLIYYSQIVNDFQKGDIAEGYSVSREKKESFPLTVTSAQKNPTAFYLCASSIIGGGTDTQYFGPGTRLTVL.

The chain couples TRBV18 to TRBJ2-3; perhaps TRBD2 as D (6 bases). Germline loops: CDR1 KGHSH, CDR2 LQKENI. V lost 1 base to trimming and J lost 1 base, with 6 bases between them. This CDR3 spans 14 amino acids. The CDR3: CASSPLAGTDTQYF. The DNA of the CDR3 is TGTGCCAGCTCACCACTAGCGGGCACAGATACGCAGTATTTT.

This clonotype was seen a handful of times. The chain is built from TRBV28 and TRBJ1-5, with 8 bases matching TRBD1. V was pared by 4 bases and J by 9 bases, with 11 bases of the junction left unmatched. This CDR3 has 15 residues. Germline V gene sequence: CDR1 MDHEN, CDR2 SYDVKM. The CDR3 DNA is TGTGCCAGCAGTTATGGGACAGGCCGGCGGGGGCCCCAGCATTTT. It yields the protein CASSYGTGRRGPQHF. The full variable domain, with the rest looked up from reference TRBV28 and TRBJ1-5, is DVKVTQSSRYLVKRTGEKVFLECVQDMDHENMFWYRQDPGLGLRLIYFSYDVKMKEKGDIPEGYSVSREKKERFSLILESASTNQTSMYLCASSYGTGRRGPQHFGDGTRLSIL.

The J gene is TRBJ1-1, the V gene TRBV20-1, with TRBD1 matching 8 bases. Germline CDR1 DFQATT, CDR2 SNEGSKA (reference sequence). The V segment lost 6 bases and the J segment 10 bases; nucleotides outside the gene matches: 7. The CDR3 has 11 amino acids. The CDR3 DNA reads TGCAGTGCGGGGCAGGGGGCCGGAGCTTTCTTT. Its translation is CSAGQGAGAFF.

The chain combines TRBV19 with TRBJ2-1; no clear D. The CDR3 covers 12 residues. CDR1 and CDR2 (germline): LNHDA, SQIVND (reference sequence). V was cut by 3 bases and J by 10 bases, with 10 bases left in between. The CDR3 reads CASSILLSEQFF. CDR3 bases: TGTGCCAGTAGTATTCTCCTTTCGGAGCAGTTCTTC.